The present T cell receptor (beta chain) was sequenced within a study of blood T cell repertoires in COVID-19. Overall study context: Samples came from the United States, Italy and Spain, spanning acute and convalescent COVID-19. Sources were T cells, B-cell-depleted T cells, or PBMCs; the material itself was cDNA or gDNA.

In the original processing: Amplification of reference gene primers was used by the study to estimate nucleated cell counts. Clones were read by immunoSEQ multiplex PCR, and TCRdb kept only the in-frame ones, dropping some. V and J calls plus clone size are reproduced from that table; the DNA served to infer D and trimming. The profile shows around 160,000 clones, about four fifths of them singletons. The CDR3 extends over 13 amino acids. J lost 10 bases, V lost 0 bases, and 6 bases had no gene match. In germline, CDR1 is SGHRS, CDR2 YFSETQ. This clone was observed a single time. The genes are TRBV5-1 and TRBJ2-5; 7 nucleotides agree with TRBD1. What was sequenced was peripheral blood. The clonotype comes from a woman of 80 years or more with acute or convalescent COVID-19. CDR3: CASSLEGGALQYF. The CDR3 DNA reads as TGCGCCAGCAGCTTGGAAGGGGGCGCCCTCCAGTACTTC.